This T cell receptor beta chain was sequenced in a study of Ad26.COV2.S vaccination and SARS-CoV-2 variants. Study-wide context: Intramuscular Ad26.COV2.S at 5x10^10 or 1x10^11 viral particles.

As for treatment: about 20 received Ad26.COV2.S at low or high dose, single or two shots; about 5 received placebo; per-sample allocation not given. Collection of the samples took place on day 63 after the first injection of vaccine or placebo. Profiling relied on immunoSEQ multiplex PCR, and the TCRdb table lists in-frame clones only, not all of them. This table holds approximately 480,000 clones, 87% found once. V was clipped by 6 bases and J by 7 bases, with 28 bases between them. In germline, CDR1 is SGHDT, CDR2 YYEEEE. This CDR3 is 17 amino acids long. As for this clone: Its matching antigen is unknown.

General study findings and limits: Recipients given vaccine exceeded placebo recipients in spike-specific TCR breadth.

The source is a person aged 18-65 years who received the Ad26.COV2.S COVID-19 vaccine or a placebo. V is TRBV5-6 and J is TRBJ1-2; no clear D. Specimen: peripheral blood, collected in a trial of Ad26.COV2.S vaccine versus placebo. This chain's CDR3 is CASMGPGEAPIKGGYTF. Written as DNA, the CDR3 is TGTGCCAGCATGGGCCCCGGGGAGGCCCCCATTAAGGGTGGCTACACCTTC. The full variable domain, with the rest looked up from reference TRBV5-6 and TRBJ1-2, is DAGVTQSPTHLIKTRGQQVTLRCSPKSGHDTVSWYQQALGQGPQFIFQYYEEEERQRGNFPDRFSGHQFPNYSSELNVNALLLGDSALYLCASMGPGEAPIKGGYTFGSGTRLTVV.